This passage covers 23 T cell receptor beta chains from one sample sequenced in a study of T cell changes during pregnancy in multiple sclerosis. Here immunoSEQ multiplex PCR was the method, and the copy in TCRdb shows in-frame clones only, minus some. Of about 17,000 clones in the sample, 85% were seen once. Sequencing was performed on CD8+ T cells from peripheral blood mononuclear cells, taken after pregnancy. The receptors here all came from a female donor with multiple sclerosis, enrolled in a pregnancy study.

The chain combines TRBV19 with TRBJ2-1; maybe TRBD1 (6 bases). The CDR3 loop spans 15 amino acids. V lost 3 bases to trimming and J lost 8 bases, with 17 bases between them. Germline CDR1 LNHDA, CDR2 SQIVND (reference sequence). The CDR3 region has the DNA TGTGCCAGTAGTATGAGGGCAGGGGCTGGCGATGAGCAGTTCTTC. Encoded protein: CASSMRAGAGDEQFF.

This clone has only one observation. The chain joins TRBV5-8 to TRBJ2-3; TRBD2 agrees at 14 bases. This CDR3 is 18 amino acids long. Trimming removed 4 bases from V and 2 bases from J; junction bases left unmatched: 9. Germline CDR1 SGHTS, CDR2 YDEGEE. The CDR3 sequence: CASSQPGTSGGFTDTQYF. For the CDR3, the DNA is TGTGCCAGCAGCCAACCCGGGACTAGCGGGGGTTTCACAGATACGCAGTATTTT.

This chain uses TRBV6-6 with TRBJ2-3; 8 bases match TRBD2. With V trimmed by 2 bases and J by 4 bases, 8 bases remained unmatched. Germline CDR1 and CDR2: MNHNY and SVGAGI (reference sequence). This CDR3 region has 16 residues. The DNA of the CDR3 is TGTGCCAGCAGTTACGGCGGGAGGCTTAACTCAGATACGCAGTATTTT. Encoded protein: CASSYGGRLNSDTQYF.

Concerning this clone: This sample also contains other DNA sequences that code for the same CDR3. J is TRBJ2-7 and V is TRBV6-6, with 7 bases that match TRBD1. The CDR3 runs to 14 residues. Unmatched junction bases numbered 4, after V lost 2 bases and J lost 3 bases. Germline-derived CDR1 and CDR2 are MNHNY and SVGAGI (reference sequence). This chain's CDR3 is CASSYPDRVYEQYF. The CDR3 region has the DNA TGTGCCAGCAGTTACCCCGACAGGGTCTACGAGCAGTACTTC.

The V and J genes are TRBV30 and TRBJ2-1, with 7 bases that match TRBD2. V trimming: 4 bases; J trimming: 6 bases; junction bases outside the gene matches: 6. This CDR3 contains 13 residues. Germline assignment: CDR1 GTSNPN and CDR2 SVGIG (reference sequence). DNA for the CDR3: TGTGCCTGGACCAGCGGGATAGTCAATGAGCAGTTCTTC. It translates to CAWTSGIVNEQFF. The full variable domain, in which reference TRBV30 and TRBJ2-1 provide the parts outside the CDR3, is SQTIHQWPATLVQPVGSPLSLECTVEGTSNPNLYWYRQAAGRGLQLLFYSVGIGQISSEVPQNLSASRPQDRQFILSSKKLLLSDSGFYLCAWTSGIVNEQFFGPGTRLTVL.

In DNA, the CDR3 is TGTGCCAGCAGCTTAGTCGCCTACGAGCAGTACTTC. It is translated as CASSLVAYEQYF. The chain recombines TRBV7-9 with TRBJ2-7; the D is unclear. The CDR3 runs to 12 residues. Germline CDR1 is SEHNR and CDR2 is FQNEAQ (reference sequence). The V end lost 1 base, the J end lost 2 bases, and 3 bases lay between the germline ends.

Judged by abundance, this clone is medium-sized. V gene TRBV7-9 combines with J gene TRBJ2-7; 7 nucleotides align to TRBD1. Germline assignment: CDR1 SEHNR and CDR2 FQNEAQ (reference sequence). This CDR3 spans 17 amino acids. The junction had 19 bases not matched to a gene; V was cut back by 5 bases and J by 6 bases. For the CDR3, the DNA is TGTGCCAGCAGCCCCTTGGCCGCCGGGACAGAGGCCGTCGAGCAGTACTTC. Translated, it gives CASSPLAAGTEAVEQYF.

The chain joins TRBV23-1 to TRBJ2-2; 7 nucleotides line up with TRBD2. TRBV23-1 is an ORF, and what it does is uncertain. Losses at the gene ends were 2 bases for V and 3 bases for J; bases not matched to a gene: 9. This CDR3 comprises 17 residues. CDR3 DNA: TGCGCCAGCAGTCAAAAGCGGGACGGAAGGCACACCGGGGAGCTGTTTTTT. The encoded protein is CASSQKRDGRHTGELFF.

V and J are TRBV7-3 and TRBJ2-7; 8 bases match TRBD1. The germline V gene encodes CDR1 SGHTA and CDR2 FQGTGA. The V segment lost 5 bases and the J segment 7 bases; nucleotides outside the gene matches: 16. The CDR3 is 16 amino acids. Here the CDR3 reads CASSRSAPGTGKEQYF. The CDR3 bases are TGTGCCAGCAGCCGAAGCGCCCCCGGGACAGGTAAGGAGCAGTACTTC.

V and J are TRBV15 and TRBJ2-7; a possible D gene is TRBD1 (5 bases). V was clipped by 0 bases and J by 4 bases, with 10 bases between them. The CDR3 spans 14 residues. Germline values: CDR1 LNHNV, CDR2 YYDKDF (reference sequence). The CDR3 loop reads CATSREGRVYEQYF. The CDR3 DNA reads TGTGCCACCAGCAGAGAGGGCAGGGTGTACGAGCAGTACTTC. Combining the CDR3 with reference TRBV15 and TRBJ2-7 gives the whole variable domain DAMVIQNPRYQVTQFGKPVTLSCSQTLNHNVMYWYQQKSSQAPKLLFHYYDKDFNNEADTPDNFQSRRPNTSFCFLDIRSPGLGDTAMYLCATSREGRVYEQYFGPGTRLTVT.

V is TRBV28 and J is TRBJ1-3; TRBD1 is a possible D gene (5 bases). The CDR3 covers 14 residues. Between the trimmed V and J ends, which lost 4 bases and 4 bases, there was a span of 11 bases. CDR1 MDHEN and CDR2 SYDVKM come from the germline V gene. CDR3 amino acids: CASSCCPGGNTIYF. Written as DNA, the CDR3 is TGTGCCAGCAGTTGTTGTCCAGGGGGAAACACCATATATTTT. Full variable domain (rest looked up from reference TRBV28 and TRBJ1-3): DVKVTQSSRYLVKRTGEKVFLECVQDMDHENMFWYRQDPGLGLRLIYFSYDVKMKEKGDIPEGYSVSREKKERFSLILESASTNQTSMYLCASSCCPGGNTIYFGEGSWLTVV.

This clone was seen only a few times. The V gene is TRBV27, the J gene TRBJ1-5; D remains ambiguous. Germline-derived CDR1 and CDR2 are MNHEY and SMNVEV (reference sequence). The CDR3 sequence is 15 residues long. V gave up 1 base and J gave up 3 bases, with 10 bases separating them. CDR3 sequence: CASSLFSEINQPQHF. The CDR3, as DNA: TGTGCCAGCAGTTTATTTTCAGAAATCAATCAGCCCCAGCATTTT.

The chain combines TRBV9 with TRBJ2-7, with a tentative D call TRBD1 (6 bases). Trimming stripped 4 bases from V and 3 bases from J, with 17 bases between. The CDR3 loop spans 15 amino acids. The germline CDR1 and CDR2 sequences are SGDLS and YYNGEE. CDR3 sequence: CASSLSSGEHYEQYF. The CDR3 region has the DNA TGTGCCAGCAGCTTATCTTCAGGGGAGCACTACGAGCAGTACTTC.

This clone was observed a single time. The J gene is TRBJ2-3, the V gene TRBV6-1; TRBD1 is a possible D gene (6 bases). The germline V and J ends were trimmed by 1 base and 1 base, with 15 bases remaining between them. The CDR3 is made up of 17 amino acids. Germline-derived CDR1 and CDR2 are MNHNS and SASEGT. The CDR3 DNA reads TGTGCCAGCAGTGAAGTGTTGGGGGCAGGGGGCACAGATACGCAGTATTTT. It specifies CASSEVLGAGGTDTQYF.

This clone was detected a few times. J is TRBJ1-1 and V is TRBV6-6; no clear D gene. The ends were cut back, 6 bases at V and 1 base at J, with 9 bases in the middle. From germline, CDR1 is MNHNY and CDR2 SVGAGI (reference sequence). The CDR3 contains 13 residues. As DNA, the CDR3 is TGTGCCAGCAGACTGACACCGAACACTGAAGCTTTCTTT. Its translation: CASRLTPNTEAFF.

This clone was found a few times. The chain links TRBV21-1 to TRBJ2-7; the table's TRBD1 call for D was not verified on the DNA. TRBV21-1 is labeled a pseudogene. The CDR3 has 14 residues. In DNA form, the CDR3 reads TGTGCCAGCGCCCAACAGGGGAGGACTCGAGAGCAGTACTTC. Protein: CASAQQGRTREQYF.

The chain links TRBV5-4 to TRBJ2-3; D remains ambiguous. The germline V and J ends were trimmed by 4 bases and 2 bases, with 14 bases remaining between them. In germline, CDR1 is SGHNT, CDR2 YYREEE (reference sequence). The CDR3 contains 15 residues. The CDR3 is CASSRGRSFTDTQYF. CDR3 bases: TGTGCCAGCAGCCGTGGCCGATCCTTCACAGATACGCAGTATTTT.

The count of this clone is one. The rearrangement links TRBV4-2 to TRBJ2-7; 7 bases are shared with TRBD1. The CDR3 is made up of 15 amino acids. The germline V gene has CDR1 LGHNA and CDR2 YNFKEQ. V shed 2 bases and J 7 bases; nucleotides not matched to a gene: 11. The CDR3 loop is CASSQLTGVYFEQYF. The CDR3 DNA follows: TGTGCCAGCAGCCAACTTACAGGGGTGTACTTTGAGCAGTACTTC.

The genes are TRBV6-5 and TRBJ1-6; a weak D match, TRBD1 (6 bases). This CDR3 contains 15 residues. CDR1 is MNHEY, CDR2 SVGAGI, per germline. V was cut by 2 bases and J by 7 bases, with 12 bases left in between. The DNA for the CDR3 is TGTGCCAGCAGTTACCAGGACAGTAGCAATTCACCCCTCCACTTT. Its protein is CASSYQDSSNSPLHF.

The chain employs TRBV11-3 and TRBJ2-5; 10 bases fit TRBD1. The CDR3 extends over 16 amino acids. CDR1 is SGHNT, CDR2 YENEEA, per germline. V gave up 2 bases and J gave up 6 bases; unmatched junction bases: 9. The CDR3 nucleotides read TGTGCCAGCAGCTTACCCCGGGACAGGGGACGGCAGACCCAGTACTTC. The encoded protein is CASSLPRDRGRQTQYF.

This chain uses TRBV11-2 with TRBJ2-3, with D maybe TRBD2 (5 bases). Germline V gives CDR1 SGHAT, CDR2 FQNNGV. V was shortened by 1 base and J by 0 bases, with 11 bases between the two germline ends. This CDR3 has 16 amino acids. CDR3 sequence (DNA): TGTGCCAGCAGCTTAGTTAGCGAGGGAAGCACAGATACGCAGTATTTT. It encodes CASSLVSEGSTDTQYF. Supplemented by reference TRBV11-2 and TRBJ2-3, the full variable domain reads EAGVAQSPRYKIIEKRQSVAFWCNPISGHATLYWYQQILGQGPKLLIQFQNNGVVDDSQLPKDRFSAERLKGVDSTLKIQPAKLEDSAVYLCASSLVSEGSTDTQYFGPGTRLTVL.

The rearrangement joins TRBV5-1 to TRBJ2-7, with a tentative D call TRBD2 (5 bases). V lost 3 bases, J lost 7 bases, and 8 bases lay in between. This CDR3 spans 11 amino acids. CDR1 SGHRS and CDR2 YFSETQ come from the germline V gene. The CDR3 DNA sequence: TGCGCCAGCAGCTCATCGGGGGAGCAGTACTTC. The encoded protein is CASSSSGEQYF.

In its sample, this clone ranks as medium-sized. The chain recombines TRBV14 with TRBJ2-3; 13 positions match TRBD2. After removal of 1 base from V and 4 bases from J, the junction contained 2 bases not matched to a gene. Germline values: CDR1 SGHDN, CDR2 FVKESK. The CDR3 is 16 residues long. CDR3 sequence: CASSQVTSGGADTQYF. The CDR3 DNA follows: TGTGCCAGCAGCCAAGTAACTAGCGGGGGGGCAGATACGCAGTATTTT.